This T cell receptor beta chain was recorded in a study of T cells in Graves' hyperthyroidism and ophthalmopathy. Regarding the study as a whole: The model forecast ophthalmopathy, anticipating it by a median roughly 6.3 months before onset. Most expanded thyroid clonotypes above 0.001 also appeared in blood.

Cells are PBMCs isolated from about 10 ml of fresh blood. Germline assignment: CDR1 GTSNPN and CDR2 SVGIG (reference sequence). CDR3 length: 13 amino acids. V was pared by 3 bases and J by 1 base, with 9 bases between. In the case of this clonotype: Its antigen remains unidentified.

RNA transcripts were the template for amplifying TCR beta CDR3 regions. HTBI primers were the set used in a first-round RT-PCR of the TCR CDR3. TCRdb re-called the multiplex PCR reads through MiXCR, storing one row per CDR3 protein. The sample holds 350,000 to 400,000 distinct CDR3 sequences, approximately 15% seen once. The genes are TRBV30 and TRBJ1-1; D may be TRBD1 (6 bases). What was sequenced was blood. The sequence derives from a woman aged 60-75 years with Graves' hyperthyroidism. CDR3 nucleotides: TGTGCCTGGAGGCAGGGGAGGAACACTGAAGCTTTCTTT. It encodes CAWRQGRNTEAFF.